This record looks at one T cell receptor (beta chain) sequence and its context. The J segment lost 3 bases and the V segment lost 4 bases, leaving 7 bases of the junction unmatched. This CDR3 has 15 amino acids. Per germline, CDR1 MGHRA and CDR2 YSYEKL. The cohort comprised adults aged roughly 18 to 95 years residing in under 25 US areas. Cohorts were assigned according to the clinical history that participants reported. Authors' analysis steps: Estimated nucleated cell counts came from reference gene primer amplification. Produced via immunoSEQ multiplex PCR; TCRdb's table is partial and in-frame only. D and trimming were read from the DNA, whereas the V and J calls and clone size are those reported in that table. The table shows about 400,000 clones, with about 90% occurring only once. This sample was taken from a study of blood T cell repertoires in COVID-19.

The chain has TRBV4-1 and TRBJ2-5; the match to TRBD2 covers 8 bases. This clonotype was obtained from a woman under 40 who had recovered from COVID-19. Sequencing was performed on PBMCs or T cells enriched from blood (not recorded which). The CDR3 loop reads CASSPLGTSEETQYF. CDR3 sequence (DNA): TGCGCCAGCAGCCCCCTGGGGACTAGTGAAGAGACCCAGTACTTC.